This TCR beta chain originates from a study of vaccination effects on CD4 cells after COVID-19. Remarks on this clone: The antigen is unknown.

With 6 bases clipped from V and 9 bases from J, the junction kept 10 bases outside the gene matches. The CDR3 has 15 amino acids. The germline V gene has CDR1 LNHDA and CDR2 SQIVND (reference sequence). Study conclusions and caveats: Clones that were induced by infection or by vaccine showed marked contraction late after vaccination.

Produced via immunoSEQ multiplex PCR; TCRdb's table is partial and in-frame only. This table has under 80,000 clones, around 70% appearing once. Sequencing was preceded by expansion of antigen-specific CD4+ T cells with viral peptide pools in the ViraFEST assay. Isolation of CD4+ T cells took place after approximately 10 days of culture. Half the medium was replaced with IL-2 medium on days 3 and 7. The material sequenced was CD4+ T cells from PBMCs cultured with HCoV-229E spike peptides, taken before COVID-19 vaccination. The source of this sequence is a human donor who received a COVID-19 vaccine. The chain combines TRBV19 with TRBJ2-6, with TRBD1 matching 8 bases. CDR3 sequence (DNA): TGTGCCAGTAGCGTATTGGGGACAGGTAACAACGTCCTGACTTTC. As protein: CASSVLGTGNNVLTF.